This T cell receptor beta chain was documented in a study of OX40 agonist ivuxolimab in advanced cancers. Profiling relied on immunoSEQ multiplex PCR, and the TCRdb table lists in-frame clones only, not all of them. The table has some 30,000 clones, almost 85% seen once. Trimming cost V 0 bases and J 5 bases; bases outside gene matches: 7. The CDR3 covers 16 residues. CDR1 and CDR2 (germline): MNHNS, SASEGT. This rearrangement joins TRBV6-1 to TRBJ2-1, with 7 bases matching TRBD2. The input for sequencing was CD4+ or CD8+ T cells sorted from blood, taken in a trial of the OX40 agonist ivuxolimab. The receptor comes from an adult with an advanced solid tumor such as melanoma, head and neck, liver or kidney cancer. The CDR3 reads CASSEALIAGDNEQFF. The CDR3 DNA follows: TGTGCCAGCAGTGAAGCGTTAATAGCGGGCGACAATGAGCAGTTCTTC.